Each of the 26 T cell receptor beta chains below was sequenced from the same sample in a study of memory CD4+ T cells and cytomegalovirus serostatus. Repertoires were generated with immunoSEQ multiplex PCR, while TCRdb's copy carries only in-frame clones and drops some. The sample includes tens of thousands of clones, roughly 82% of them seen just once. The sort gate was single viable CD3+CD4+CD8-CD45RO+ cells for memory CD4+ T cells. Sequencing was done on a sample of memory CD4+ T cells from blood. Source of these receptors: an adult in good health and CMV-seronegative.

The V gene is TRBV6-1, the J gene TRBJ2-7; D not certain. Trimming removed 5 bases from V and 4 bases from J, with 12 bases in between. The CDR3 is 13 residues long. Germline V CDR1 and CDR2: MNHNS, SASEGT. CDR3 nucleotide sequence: TGTGCCAGCAGTTTAAACGAAGGGTACGAGCAGTACTTC. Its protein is CASSLNEGYEQYF.

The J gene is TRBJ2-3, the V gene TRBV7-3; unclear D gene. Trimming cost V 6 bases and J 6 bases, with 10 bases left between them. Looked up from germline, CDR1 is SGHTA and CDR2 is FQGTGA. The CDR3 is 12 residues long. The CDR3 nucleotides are TGTGCCAGCAGTCAGGCCGGTGATACGCAGTATTTT. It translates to CASSQAGDTQYF.

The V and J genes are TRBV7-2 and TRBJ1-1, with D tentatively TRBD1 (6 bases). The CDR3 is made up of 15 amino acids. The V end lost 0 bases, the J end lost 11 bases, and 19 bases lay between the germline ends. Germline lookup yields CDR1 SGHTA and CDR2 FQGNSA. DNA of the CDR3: TGTGCCAGCAGCTTAGCTGGCGCAGGGGAGCGGATGGCTTTCTTT. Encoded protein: CASSLAGAGERMAFF.

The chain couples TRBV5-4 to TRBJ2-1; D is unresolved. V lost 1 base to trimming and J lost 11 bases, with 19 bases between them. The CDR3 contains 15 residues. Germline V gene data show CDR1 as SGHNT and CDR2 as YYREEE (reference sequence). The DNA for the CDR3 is TGTGCCAGCAGCTTGTCTCTTCAAGGCGCCCGAAAGCAGTTCTTC. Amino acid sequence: CASSLSLQGARKQFF.

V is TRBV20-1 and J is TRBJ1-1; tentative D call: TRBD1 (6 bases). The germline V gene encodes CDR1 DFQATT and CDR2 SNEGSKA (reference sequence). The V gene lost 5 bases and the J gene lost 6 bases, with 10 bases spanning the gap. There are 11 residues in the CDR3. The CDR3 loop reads CSARTGPEAFF. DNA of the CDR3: TGCAGTGCTCGAACAGGGCCTGAAGCTTTCTTT.

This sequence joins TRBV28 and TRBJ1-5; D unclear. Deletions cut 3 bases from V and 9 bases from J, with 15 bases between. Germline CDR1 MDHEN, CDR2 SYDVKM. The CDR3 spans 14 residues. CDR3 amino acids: CASSFPQSLGPQHF. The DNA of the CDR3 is TGTGCCAGCAGTTTTCCCCAATCTCTGGGGCCCCAGCATTTT.

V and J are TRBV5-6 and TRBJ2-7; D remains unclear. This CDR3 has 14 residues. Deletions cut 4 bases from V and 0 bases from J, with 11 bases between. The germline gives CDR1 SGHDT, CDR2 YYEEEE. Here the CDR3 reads CASSPGLTSYEQYF. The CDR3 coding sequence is TGTGCCAGCAGCCCCGGTCTGACCTCCTACGAGCAGTACTTC.

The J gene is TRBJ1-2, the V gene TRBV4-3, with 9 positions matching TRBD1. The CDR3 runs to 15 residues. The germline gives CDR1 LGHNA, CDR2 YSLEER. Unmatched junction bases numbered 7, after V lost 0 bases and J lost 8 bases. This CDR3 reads CASSQDTGGVEGYTF. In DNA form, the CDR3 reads TGCGCCAGCAGCCAAGATACAGGGGGCGTGGAGGGCTACACCTTC.

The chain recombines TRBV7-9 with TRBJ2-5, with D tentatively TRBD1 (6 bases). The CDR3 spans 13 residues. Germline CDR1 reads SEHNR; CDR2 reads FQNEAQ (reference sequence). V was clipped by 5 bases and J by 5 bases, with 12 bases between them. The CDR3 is CASSQQGTETQYF. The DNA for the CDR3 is TGTGCCAGCAGCCAACAGGGTACGGAGACCCAGTACTTC.

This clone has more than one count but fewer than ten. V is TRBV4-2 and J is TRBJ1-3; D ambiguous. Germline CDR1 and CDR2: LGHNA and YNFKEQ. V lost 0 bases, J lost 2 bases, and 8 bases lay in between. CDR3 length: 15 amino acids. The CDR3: CASSQDAGTGNTIYF. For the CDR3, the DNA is TGTGCCAGCAGCCAAGATGCGGGGACTGGAAACACCATATATTTT.

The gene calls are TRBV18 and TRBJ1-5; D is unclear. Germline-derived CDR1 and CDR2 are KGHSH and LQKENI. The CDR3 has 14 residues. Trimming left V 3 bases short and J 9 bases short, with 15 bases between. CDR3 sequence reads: CASSPLSGLGPQHF. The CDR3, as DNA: TGTGCCAGCTCACCCCTTTCGGGATTGGGGCCCCAGCATTTT.

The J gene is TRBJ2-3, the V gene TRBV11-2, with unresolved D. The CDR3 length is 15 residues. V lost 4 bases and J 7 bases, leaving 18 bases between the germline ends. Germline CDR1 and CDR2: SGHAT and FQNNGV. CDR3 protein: CASSSLRGSAHTQYF. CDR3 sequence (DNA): TGTGCCAGCAGCTCCCTCCGCGGATCAGCCCATACGCAGTATTTT.

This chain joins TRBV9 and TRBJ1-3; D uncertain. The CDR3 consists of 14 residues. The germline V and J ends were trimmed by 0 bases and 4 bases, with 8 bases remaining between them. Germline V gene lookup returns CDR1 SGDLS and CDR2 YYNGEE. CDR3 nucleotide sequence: TGTGCCAGCAGCGTAGAATTGGGCGGAAACACCATATATTTT. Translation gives CASSVELGGNTIYF.

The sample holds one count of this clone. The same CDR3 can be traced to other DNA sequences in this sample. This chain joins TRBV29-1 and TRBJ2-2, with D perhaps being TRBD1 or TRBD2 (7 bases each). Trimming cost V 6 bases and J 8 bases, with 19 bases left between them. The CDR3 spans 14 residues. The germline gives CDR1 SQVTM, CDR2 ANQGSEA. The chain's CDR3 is CSVARGGGTGELFF. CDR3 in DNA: TGCAGCGTAGCCAGGGGGGGAGGCACTGGGGAGCTGTTTTTT.

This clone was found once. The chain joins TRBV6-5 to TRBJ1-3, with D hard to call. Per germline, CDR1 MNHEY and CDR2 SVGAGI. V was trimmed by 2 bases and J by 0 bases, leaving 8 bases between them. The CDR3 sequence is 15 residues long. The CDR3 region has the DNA TGTGCCAGCAGTTACAGGCCGAGCTCTGGAAACACCATATATTTT. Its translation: CASSYRPSSGNTIYF.

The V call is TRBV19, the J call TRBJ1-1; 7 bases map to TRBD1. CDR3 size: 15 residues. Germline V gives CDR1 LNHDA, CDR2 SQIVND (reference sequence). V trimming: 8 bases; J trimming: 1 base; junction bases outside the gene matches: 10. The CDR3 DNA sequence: TGTGCCAGTGTACCGGGACAGATAAAGAACACTGAAGCTTTCTTT. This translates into CASVPGQIKNTEAFF.

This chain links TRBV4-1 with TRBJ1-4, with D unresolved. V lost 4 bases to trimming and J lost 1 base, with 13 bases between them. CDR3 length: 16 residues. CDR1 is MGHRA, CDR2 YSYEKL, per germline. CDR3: CASSRERSLTNEKLFF. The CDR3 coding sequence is TGCGCCAGCAGCCGCGAGAGGAGCTTAACTAATGAAAAACTGTTTTTT.

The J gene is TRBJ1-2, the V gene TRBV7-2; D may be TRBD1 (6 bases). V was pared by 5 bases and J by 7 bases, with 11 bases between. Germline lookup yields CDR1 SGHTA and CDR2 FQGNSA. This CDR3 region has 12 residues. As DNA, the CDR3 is TGTGCCAGCAGCCAACAGGGCCCTGGCTACACCTTC. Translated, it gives CASSQQGPGYTF.

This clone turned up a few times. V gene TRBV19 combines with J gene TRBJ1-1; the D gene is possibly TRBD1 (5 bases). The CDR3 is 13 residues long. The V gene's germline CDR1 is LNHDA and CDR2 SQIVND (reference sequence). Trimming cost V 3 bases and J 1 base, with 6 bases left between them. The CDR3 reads CASSIQGNTEAFF. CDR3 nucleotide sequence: TGTGCCAGTAGTATTCAGGGGAACACTGAAGCTTTCTTT.

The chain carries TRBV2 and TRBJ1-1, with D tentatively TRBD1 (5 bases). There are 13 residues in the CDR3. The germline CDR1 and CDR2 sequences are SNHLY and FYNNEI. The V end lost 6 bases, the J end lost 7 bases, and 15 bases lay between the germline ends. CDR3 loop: CASSPVGVDEAFF. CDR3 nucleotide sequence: TGTGCCAGCAGCCCCGTGGGGGTTGATGAAGCTTTCTTT.

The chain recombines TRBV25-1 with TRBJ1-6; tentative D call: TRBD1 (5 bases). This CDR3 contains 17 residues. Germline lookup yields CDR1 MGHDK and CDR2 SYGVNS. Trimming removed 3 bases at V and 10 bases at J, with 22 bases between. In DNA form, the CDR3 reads TGTGCCAGCAGTGACCAATCGGGGGGATCGTGGTGCTCACCCCTCCACTTT. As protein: CASSDQSGGSWCSPLHF.

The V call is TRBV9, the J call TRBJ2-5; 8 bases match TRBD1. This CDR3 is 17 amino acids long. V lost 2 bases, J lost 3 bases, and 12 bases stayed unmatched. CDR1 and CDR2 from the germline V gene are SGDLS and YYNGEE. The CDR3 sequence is CASSVSSIGQGKETQYF. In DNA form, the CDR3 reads TGTGCCAGCAGCGTTAGTTCGATTGGACAGGGAAAAGAGACCCAGTACTTC. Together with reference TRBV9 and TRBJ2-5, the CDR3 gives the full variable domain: DSGVTQTPKHLITATGQRVTLRCSPRSGDLSVYWYQQSLDQGLQFLIQYYNGEERAKGNILERFSAQQFPDLHSELNLSSLELGDSALYFCASSVSSIGQGKETQYFGPGTRLLVL.

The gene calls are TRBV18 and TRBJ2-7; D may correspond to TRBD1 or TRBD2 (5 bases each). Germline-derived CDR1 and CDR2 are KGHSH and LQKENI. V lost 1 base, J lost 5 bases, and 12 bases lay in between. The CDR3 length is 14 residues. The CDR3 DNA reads TGTGCCAGCTCACCACTTTTAGGGACCCACGAGCAGTACTTC. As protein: CASSPLLGTHEQYF.

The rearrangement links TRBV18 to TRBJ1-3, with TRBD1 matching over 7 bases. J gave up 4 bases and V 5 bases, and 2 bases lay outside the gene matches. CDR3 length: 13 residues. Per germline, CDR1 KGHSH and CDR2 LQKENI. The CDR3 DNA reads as TGTGCCAGCTCAGGGGACAGCGGAAACACCATATATTTT. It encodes CASSGDSGNTIYF.

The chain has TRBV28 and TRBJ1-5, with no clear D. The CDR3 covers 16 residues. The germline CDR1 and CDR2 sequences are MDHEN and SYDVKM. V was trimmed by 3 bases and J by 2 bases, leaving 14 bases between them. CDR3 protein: CASSFDLVRGNQPQHF. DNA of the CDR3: TGTGCCAGCAGTTTTGATTTGGTTAGGGGCAATCAGCCCCAGCATTTT.

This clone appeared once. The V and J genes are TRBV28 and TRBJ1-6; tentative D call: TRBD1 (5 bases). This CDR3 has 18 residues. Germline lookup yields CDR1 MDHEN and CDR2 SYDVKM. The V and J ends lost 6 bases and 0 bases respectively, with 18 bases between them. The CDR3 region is CASRQGLTPSSYNSPLHF. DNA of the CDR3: TGTGCCAGCAGGCAGGGCCTGACACCAAGCTCCTATAATTCACCCCTCCACTTT.